The 9 T cell receptor beta chains listed next were all sequenced from one sample in a study of CD8 T cells in ankylosing spondylitis. TCRdb redid the calling of the 5' RACE reads with MiXCR, one entry per CDR3 protein. Of about 220,000 distinct CDR3 sequences in the sample, 10% to 13% were seen once. Material for sequencing was blood, either unsorted or a sorted T cell fraction (not recorded which). These receptors came from a male donor with ankylosing spondylitis or in good health (not recorded which).

The chain uses TRBV28 and TRBJ2-3; weak D call: TRBD2 (6 bases). Germline V CDR1 and CDR2: MDHEN, SYDVKM. The CDR3 is made up of 15 amino acids. V gave up 5 bases and J gave up 2 bases, with 14 bases separating them. CDR3 region: CASSQERANTDTQYF. The CDR3 coding sequence is TGTGCCAGCAGTCAAGAGCGGGCCAACACAGATACGCAGTATTTT.

This clonotype was seen many times. This chain connects TRBV27 to TRBJ2-1, with D perhaps TRBD2 (6 bases). Germline loops: CDR1 MNHEY, CDR2 SMNVEV (reference sequence). This CDR3 is built from 14 residues. Trimming stripped 5 bases from V and 6 bases from J, with 14 bases between. The CDR3 sequence: CASSPPGGINEQFF. In nucleotides, the CDR3 is TGTGCCAGCAGTCCCCCCGGGGGTATCAATGAGCAGTTCTTC.

This rearrangement joins TRBV3-1 to TRBJ2-2, with D tentatively TRBD2 (6 bases). Between the trimmed V and J ends, which lost 7 bases and 6 bases, there was a span of 15 bases. The CDR3 extends over 14 amino acids. The germline gives CDR1 LGHDT, CDR2 YNNKEL (reference sequence). The CDR3 sequence is CASMRDGQPGELFF. DNA of the CDR3: TGTGCCAGCATGCGGGACGGCCAGCCCGGGGAGCTGTTTTTT.

This clonotype was picked up many times. The V call is TRBV6-1, the J call TRBJ1-2, with 7 bases identical to TRBD1. Germline assignment: CDR1 MNHNS and CDR2 SASEGT. The length of the CDR3 is 12 residues. V was clipped by 2 bases and J by 10 bases; unmatched bases: 4. The CDR3: CASSETGVSYTF. The CDR3 bases are TGTGCCAGCAGTGAAACAGGGGTCTCCTACACCTTC.

V and J are TRBV7-2 and TRBJ2-2; weak D call: TRBD2 (6 bases). This CDR3 contains 14 residues. Germline V CDR1 and CDR2: SGHTA, FQGNSA. V lost 4 bases to trimming and J lost 5 bases, with 11 bases between them. The CDR3: CASSYPGGTGELFF. As DNA, the CDR3 is TGTGCCAGCAGCTACCCCGGGGGTACCGGGGAGCTGTTTTTT.

This clonotype appeared many times. The genes are TRBV5-1 and TRBJ1-1, with D tentatively TRBD1 (6 bases). The CDR3 consists of 13 residues. The germline V gene has CDR1 SGHRS and CDR2 YFSETQ. Trimming took 0 bases from V and 5 from J, leaving 8 bases between them. Here the CDR3 DNA reads TGCGCCAGCAGCTTGGCGGGGGCAACTGAAGCTTTCTTT. This gives the protein CASSLAGATEAFF.

CDR3 sequence reads: CASSKGLETEAFF. The CDR3 DNA reads TGTGCCAGCAGTAAAGGGTTGGAGACTGAAGCTTTCTTT. The J gene is TRBJ1-1, the V gene TRBV7-3; no clear D gene. Trimming stripped 6 bases from V and 5 bases from J, with 13 bases between. Germline lookup yields CDR1 SGHTA and CDR2 FQGTGA. The length of the CDR3 is 13 residues.

This clonotype was recorded many times. The V call is TRBV7-2, the J call TRBJ1-5, with D unresolved. V lost 5 bases, J lost 3 bases, and 14 bases lay in between. Germline CDR1 SGHTA, CDR2 FQGNSA. There are 15 residues in the CDR3. The CDR3 DNA is TGTGCCAGCAGCCCATCGGGAGGGAACAATCAGCCCCAGCATTTT. Its protein is CASSPSGGNNQPQHF.

This clonotype was detected ten times or more. V usage is TRBV6-5 and J usage is TRBJ1-5, with TRBD1 matching 7 bases. Trimming at V came to 2 bases and at J to 5 bases, leaving 3 bases not matched to a gene. This CDR3 contains 14 residues. Germline V CDR1 and CDR2: MNHEY, SVGAGI. CDR3 nucleotide sequence: TGTGCCAGCAGTTACACAGGGGCGGATCAGCCCCAGCATTTT. Translation: CASSYTGADQPQHF.